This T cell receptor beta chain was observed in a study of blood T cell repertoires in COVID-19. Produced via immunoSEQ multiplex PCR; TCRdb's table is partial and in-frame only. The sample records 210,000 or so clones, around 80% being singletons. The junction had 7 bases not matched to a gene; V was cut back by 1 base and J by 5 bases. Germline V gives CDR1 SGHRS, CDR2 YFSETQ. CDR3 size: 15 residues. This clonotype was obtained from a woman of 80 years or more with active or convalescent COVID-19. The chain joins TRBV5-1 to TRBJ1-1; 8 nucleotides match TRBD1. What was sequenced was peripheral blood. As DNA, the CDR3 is TGCGCCAGCAGCTTGCCGACAGGGGTTCCAACTGAAGCTTTCTTT. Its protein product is CASSLPTGVPTEAFF.